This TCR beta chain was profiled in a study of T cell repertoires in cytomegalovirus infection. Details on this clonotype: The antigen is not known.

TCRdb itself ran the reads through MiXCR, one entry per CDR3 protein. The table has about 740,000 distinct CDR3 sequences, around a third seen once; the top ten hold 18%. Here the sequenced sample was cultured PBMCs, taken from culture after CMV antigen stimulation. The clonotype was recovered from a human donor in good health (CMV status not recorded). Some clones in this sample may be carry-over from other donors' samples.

CDR3 loop: CATSRSFGTLNEQYF. The CDR3 DNA reads as TGTGCCACCAGCAGATCTTTTGGGACTTTGAACGAGCAGTACTTC. This chain joins TRBV15 and TRBJ2-7; D perhaps matches TRBD2 (6 bases). Trimming cost V 2 bases and J 5 bases, with 16 bases left between them. CDR3 length equals 15 residues. Germline V gene data show CDR1 as LNHNV and CDR2 as YYDKDF (reference sequence).